This is a list of T cell receptor beta chains from one sample in a study of blood T cell repertoires in COVID-19. Repertoires were generated with immunoSEQ multiplex PCR, while TCRdb's copy carries only in-frame clones and drops some. The sample lists fewer than 400,000 clones, about 85% occurring once. The sample was PBMCs or T cells enriched from blood (not recorded which). The receptor source for this set is a woman in her 30s who had been exposed to COVID-19. The CDR3 runs from the conserved cysteine through the conserved F or W. A D gene is named only where the DNA matches it firmly. Rows give clone size only sometimes, using once, few, many, or a class for an expanded clone.

TRBJ1-2 - - TRBV28 CASSSQGRKGYTF TGTGCCAGCAGTTCTCAGGGAAGAAAGGGCTACACCTTC
TRBJ2-7 TRBD1 once TRBV29-1 CSVEGVTGAEQYF TGCAGCGTTGAAGGGGTGACAGGGGCGGAGCAGTACTTC
TRBJ1-1 - - TRBV13 CASSLKRSTEAFF TGTGCCAGCAGCTTGAAGAGGTCGACTGAAGCTTTCTTT
TRBJ1-1 - - TRBV7-9 CASSPQGRGTEAFF TGTGCCAGCAGCCCACAGGGTCGGGGCACTGAAGCTTTCTTT
TRBJ1-5 - - TRBV10-2 CASSLQVNQPQHF TGCGCCAGCAGTTTACAGGTAAATCAGCCCCAGCATTTT
TRBJ2-1 - - TRBV5-1 CASGLLRYQQFF TGCGCCAGCGGTTTGTTGAGGTACCAGCAGTTCTTC
TRBJ2-3 - - TRBV2 CASRPTYSTDTQYF TGTGCCAGCAGGCCCACTTATAGCACAGATACGCAGTATTTT
TRBJ1-1 TRBD1 once TRBV5-1 CASSSDREITEAFF TGCGCCAGCAGCTCGGACAGGGAGATCACTGAAGCTTTCTTT
TRBJ2-7 TRBD2 - TRBV27 CASSSGGGTSYEQYF TGTGCCAGCAGTTCCGGGGGGGGCACGTCCTACGAGCAGTACTTC
TRBJ2-5 TRBD2 - TRBV4-2 CASSQEKLAGGQRGTQYF TGTGCCAGCAGCCAAGAGAAACTAGCGGGGGGCCAAAGGGGGACCCAGTACTTC